These T cell receptor beta chains were read from a single sample in a study of T cells in Graves' hyperthyroidism and ophthalmopathy. TCRdb independently ran MiXCR on the multiplex PCR reads; one entry per CDR3 protein. The sample lists about 250,000 distinct CDR3 sequences, roughly 22% seen once, with roughly 60% in the top ten. Sequencing was performed on blood. The receptors were sampled from a man between 25 and 39 years old with Graves' ophthalmopathy. The CDR3 runs from the conserved cysteine through the conserved F or W. D genes are given only for firm matches. Expanded clones are given a class, and other clones once, few, many or no size at all.

TRBJ1-5 | NA | TRBD1 | TRBV20-1 | CSARDRRYSNQPQHF | TGCAGTGCTAGGGACAGGCGGTATAGCAATCAGCCCCAGCATTTT
TRBJ1-4 | NA | TRBD1 | TRBV6-1 | CASRRTGTIEKLFF | TGTGCCAGCAGAAGGACAGGGACGATCGAAAAACTGTTTTTT
TRBJ1-1 | many | NA | TRBV24-1 | CATSGSGVNTEAFF | TGTGCCACCAGTGGATCGGGAGTGAACACTGAAGCTTTCTTT
TRBJ2-5 | few | TRBD2 | TRBV6-5 | CASSYIPGGAQYF | TGTGCCAGCAGTTACATACCGGGGGGAGCCCAGTACTTC
TRBJ2-1 | few | NA | TRBV9 | CASSVGGSSNEQFF | TGTGCCAGCAGCGTAGGGGGTAGTTCCAATGAGCAGTTCTTC
TRBJ1-2 | many | NA | TRBV28 | CASSRITGTDYGYTF | TGTGCCAGCAGTCGAATAACCGGGACGGACTATGGCTACACCTTC
TRBJ2-1 | NA | TRBD1 | TRBV7-2 | CASSLGPTGRFF | TGTGCCAGCAGCTTAGGGCCGACAGGGCGGTTCTTC
TRBJ2-4 | many | TRBD2 | TRBV28 | CASSLKVRGRAAAAKNIQYF | TGTGCCAGCAGTTTAAAGGTCCGCGGGAGGGCCGCGGCAGCCAAAAACATTCAGTACTTC
TRBJ2-3 | NA | NA | TRBV7-3 | CASSPWRDTDTQYF | TGTGCCAGCAGTCCCTGGCGGGACACAGATACGCAGTATTTT
TRBJ2-3 | NA | TRBD1 | TRBV10-3 | CAISKGQGVEDTQYF | TGTGCCATCAGCAAAGGACAGGGGGTGGAAGATACGCAGTATTTT
TRBJ2-5 | few | NA | TRBV6-1 | CASSSPGQQEETQYF | TGTGCCAGCAGTTCTCCGGGACAACAAGAAGAGACCCAGTACTTC
TRBJ2-7 | few | TRBD2 | TRBV6-6 | CASSYSPRDPGGEQYF | TGTGCCAGCAGTTACTCGCCCCGGGACCCCGGGGGGGAGCAGTACTTC
TRBJ2-3 | few | NA | TRBV9 | CASSVGSVTDTQYF | TGTGCCAGCAGCGTAGGCTCAGTCACAGATACGCAGTATTTT
TRBJ1-1 | many | NA | TRBV6-6 | CASSYSSPEGNTEAFF | TGTGCCAGCAGTTACTCGAGCCCGGAGGGGAACACTGAAGCTTTCTTT
TRBJ1-2 | NA | TRBD1 | TRBV25-1 | CASSELRTGTVNGYTF | TGTGCCAGCAGTGAATTGAGGACCGGGACAGTTAATGGCTACACCTTC
TRBJ2-1 | NA | TRBD2 | TRBV7-3 | CASSSTSGSKEQFF | TGTGCCAGCAGCTCGACTAGCGGGAGCAAAGAGCAGTTCTTC
TRBJ2-7 | once | NA | TRBV27 | CAPPCSYEQYF | TGTGCACCTCCGTGCTCCTACGAGCAGTACTTC
TRBJ1-1 | many | TRBD1 | TRBV4-1 | CASSHSGGAANTEAFF | TGCGCCAGCAGCCATTCAGGGGGCGCGGCGAACACTGAAGCTTTCTTT
TRBJ2-3 | many | NA | TRBV18 | CASSPLEDTQYF | TGTGCCAGCTCACCCTTAGAAGATACGCAGTATTTT
TRBJ2-2 | many | NA | TRBV11-3 | CASSLEGSLPAGELFF | TGTGCCAGCAGCTTAGAAGGATCCCTGCCAGCCGGGGAGCTGTTTTTT